This is a list of T cell receptor beta chains from one sample in a study of T-cell memory formation after mild COVID-19. Each CDR3 protein is one row after TCRdb ran MiXCR on the 5' RACE reads. Counted here are under 300,000 distinct CDR3 sequences, over 9% occurring once; the ten biggest clones make up around 20%. The source material was PBMCs or a T cell subset sorted from them (not recorded which). The source is a man in his late teens or twenties who had mild COVID-19 (a few samples of this study predate the infection). Cell type and time point are not known. The CDR3 runs from the conserved cysteine through the conserved F or W. D genes are given only for firm matches. Only some rows state a clone size, as once, few, many or a class for expanded clones.

V gene: TRBV27
D gene: TRBD1
clone size: few
J gene: TRBJ1-2
CDR3 DNA: TGTGCCAGCAGTCATTTAACCCGACAGGGGGCAGACTATGGCTACACCTTC
CDR3 protein: CASSHLTRQGADYGYTF

V gene: TRBV4-1
D gene: NA
clone size: few
J gene: TRBJ1-4
CDR3 DNA: TGCGCCAGCAGCCAAGAACCGAGGGTCCCGCTGTTTTTT
CDR3 protein: CASSQEPRVPLFF

V gene: TRBV5-4
D gene: NA
clone size: many
J gene: TRBJ2-7
CDR3 DNA: TGTGCCAGCAGCTGGGGCGGCGAGCAGTACTTC
CDR3 protein: CASSWGGEQYF

V gene: TRBV11-2
D gene: NA
clone size: few
J gene: TRBJ2-6
CDR3 DNA: TGTGCCAGCAGCTACGTGGGACGCCACTCTGGGGCCAACGTCCTGACTTTC
CDR3 protein: CASSYVGRHSGANVLTF

V gene: TRBV11-2
D gene: NA
clone size: few
J gene: TRBJ2-1
CDR3 DNA: TGTGCCAGCAGCTTAGACAGGGGGGTCCATGAGCAGTTCTTC
CDR3 protein: CASSLDRGVHEQFF

V gene: TRBV5-1
D gene: NA
clone size: NA
J gene: TRBJ2-7
CDR3 DNA: TGCGCCAGCAGGACAGAGAGCTCCTACGAGCAGTACTTC
CDR3 protein: CASRTESSYEQYF

V gene: TRBV12-3/TRBV12-4
D gene: NA
clone size: NA
J gene: TRBJ2-5
CDR3 DNA: TGTGCCAGCAGAGTCCAGGACAGTCAAGAGACCCAGTACTTC
CDR3 protein: CASRVQDSQETQYF

V gene: TRBV15
D gene: TRBD1
clone size: NA
J gene: TRBJ1-5
CDR3 DNA: TGTGCCACCGCCCGGGGGGGACAGCGAAATCAGCCCCAGCATTTT
CDR3 protein: CATARGGQRNQPQHF

V gene: TRBV5-1
D gene: NA
clone size: many
J gene: TRBJ2-3
CDR3 DNA: TGTGCCAGCAGCTTAACCACAGATACGCAGTATTTT
CDR3 protein: CASSLTTDTQYF

V gene: TRBV7-3
D gene: NA
clone size: few
J gene: TRBJ1-1
CDR3 DNA: TGTGCCAGCAGCCTGGACAGTTCTGGGGGGGCCACTGAAGCTTTCTTT
CDR3 protein: CASSLDSSGGATEAFF

V gene: TRBV6-6
D gene: TRBD1
clone size: NA
J gene: TRBJ1-5
CDR3 DNA: TGTGCCAGCAGTTACTTCGGACAGGATAGCAATCAGCCCCAGCATTTT
CDR3 protein: CASSYFGQDSNQPQHF